This TCR beta chain is from a study of spatial heterogeneity in lung cancer. The overall study: Detection of beta-chain sequences consistently exceeded that of alpha-chain sequences.

This clonotype has ten or more counts. V lost 1 base, J lost 3 bases, and 4 bases lay in between. The CDR3 has 12 amino acids. Looked up from germline, CDR1 is DFQATT and CDR2 is SNEGSKA (reference sequence). Regarding time point: sample taken at primary tumor resection. Unsorted whole RNA from tumor, nontumor lung or frozen PBMC underwent sequencing. The 65 or so donors had untreated early-stage non-small cell lung cancer. Each molecule of TCR cDNA was tagged with one unique molecular identifier. Using its own MiXCR run on the 5' RACE reads, TCRdb lists one record per CDR3 protein. The table includes about 18,000 distinct CDR3 sequences, under 20% detected once.

J is TRBJ1-5 and V is TRBV20-1, with D unresolved. The clonotype was recovered from a male donor with early-stage non-small cell lung cancer. The sequences come from PBMCs, collected at surgery. The CDR3 here is CSARGPNQPQHF. DNA of the CDR3: TGCAGTGCTAGAGGCCCCAATCAGCCCCAGCATTTT.